The entry below describes one T cell receptor beta chain. TCRdb analysed the RT-PCR reads with MiXCR anew, one entry per CDR3 protein. The top ten clones hold around 3.3% of a sample with more than 600,000 distinct CDR3 sequences, approximately 15% of them seen once. CDR1 and CDR2 (germline): LNHDA, SQIVND (reference sequence). V was pared by 3 bases and J by 0 bases, with 12 bases between. The CDR3 runs 16 residues. The chain employs TRBV19 and TRBJ1-5; D remains unclear. The sequenced sample was memory CD4+ T cells from blood. The sequence derives from a female donor in good health, serving as a healthy control. CDR3 amino acids: CASSIIPDYSNQPQHF. The CDR3 nucleotides are TGTGCCAGTAGTATCATTCCGGATTATAGCAATCAGCCCCAGCATTTT. Full variable domain (rest looked up from reference TRBV19 and TRBJ1-5): DGGITQSPKYLFRKEGQNVTLSCEQNLNHDAMYWYRQDPGQGLRLIYYSQIVNDFQKGDIAEGYSVSREKKESFPLTVTSAQKNPTAFYLCASSIIPDYSNQPQHFGDGTRLSIL.